The TCR beta chain described here comes from a study of cytomegalovirus exposure and HLA in healthy donors. In the PCR, 60 Vbeta and 13 Jbeta primers were used. TCRdb keeps only in-frame clones here, not all; method: immunoSEQ multiplex PCR. This table has 35,000 to 40,000 clones, around three fifths appearing once. Findings and limits, study-wide: Donors belonging to an Asian-associated ancestry cluster reportedly showed fewer N-insertions in productive TCRs than the 666-donor mean, according to what a later analysis found. Per a later analysis, fewer than 20,000 TCR beta sequences showed association with HLA alleles at 0.05 false discovery rate.

Germline values: CDR1 SGHTA, CDR2 FQGNSA. The CDR3 runs 15 residues. The V and J ends lost 7 bases and 3 bases respectively, with 16 bases between them. About this clone itself: Its antigen is not identified.

The TCR comes from a man aged 50 to 60 in good health and CMV-seropositive. The rearrangement links TRBV7-2 to TRBJ2-1; D might be TRBD2 (6 bases). The sequencing sample was made of PBMCs. CDR3 nucleotide sequence: TGTGCCAGCATGTCGACTAGACTCTTCTACAATGAGCAGTTCTTC. It specifies CASMSTRLFYNEQFF.